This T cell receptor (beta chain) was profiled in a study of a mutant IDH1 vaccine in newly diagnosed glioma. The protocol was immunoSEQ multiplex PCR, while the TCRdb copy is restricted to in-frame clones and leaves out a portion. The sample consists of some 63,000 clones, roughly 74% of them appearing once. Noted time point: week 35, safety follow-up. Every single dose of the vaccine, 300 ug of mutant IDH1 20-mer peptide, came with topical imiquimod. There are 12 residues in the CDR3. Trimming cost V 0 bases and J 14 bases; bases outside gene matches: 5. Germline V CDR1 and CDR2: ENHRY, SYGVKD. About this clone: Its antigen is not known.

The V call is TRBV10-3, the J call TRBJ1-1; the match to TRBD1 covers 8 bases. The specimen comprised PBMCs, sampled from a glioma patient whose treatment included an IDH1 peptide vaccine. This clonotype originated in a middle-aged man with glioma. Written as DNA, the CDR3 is TGTGCCATCAGTGAGTCGGACAGGGAGAGCTTCTTT. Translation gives CAISESDRESFF.